This T cell receptor beta chain originates from a study of blood T cell repertoires in COVID-19. V was shortened by 0 bases and J by 5 bases, with 13 bases between the two germline ends. Germline CDR1 is KGHSH and CDR2 is LQKENI. The CDR3 has 15 amino acids. Assay: immunoSEQ multiplex PCR; the TCRdb copy retains only in-frame clones and omits some. The table records roughly 250,000 clones, 85% to 90% of them present only once. This sequence was found in a woman between 40 and 50 years old with acute or convalescent COVID-19. Sequencing was carried out using peripheral blood. J is TRBJ1-1 and V is TRBV18, with D tentatively TRBD1 (6 bases). The CDR3 sequence: CASSPPASGETEAFF. The CDR3, as DNA: TGTGCCAGCTCACCACCGGCGTCAGGGGAGACTGAAGCTTTCTTT. Combining the CDR3 with reference TRBV18 and TRBJ1-1 gives the whole variable domain NAGVMQNPRHLVRRRGQEARLRCSPMKGHSHVYWYRQLPEEGLKFMVYLQKENIIDESGMPKERFSAEFPKEGPSILRIQQVVRGDSAAYFCASSPPASGETEAFFGQGTRLTVV.